The clone carrying this TCR beta chain turned up a few times. Its target is not known. The data were taken from a study of beta chain features in type 1 diabetes. Study findings and constraints: Shortening that was moderate but significant affected the TCRB CDR3s of Type 1 diabetes patients in all four CD4+ subsets. PCR, the amplification step, might favor shorter templates, equally in patients and controls. Patients' naive, central memory and regulatory TCRB repertoires appeared more alike than those of healthy donors.

The authors sorted CD4+ naive, central memory, regulatory and stem cell-like memory cells via CD45RO/CCR7/CD25/CD127/CD95/CD27. Over 95% purity was reached by all sorted populations. The investigators reverse transcribed all of the isolated RNA, so they sequenced expressed TCRB transcripts. Measured with immunoSEQ multiplex PCR; TCRdb has only the in-frame clones, and not every one. The table has some 350,000 clones, 8.5% to 10% seen once. With 7 bases removed from V and 10 bases from J, the gap between germline ends came to 14 bases. This CDR3 region has 13 residues. Germline CDR1 reads MNHEY; CDR2 reads SMNVEV (reference sequence).

The chain couples TRBV27 to TRBJ1-6; D is possibly TRBD1 (5 bases). The sequence derives from a man younger than 40 with type 1 diabetes. The sequencing input was central memory CD4+ T cells from blood. Here the CDR3 reads CASTPGGGSPLHF. The CDR3 DNA sequence: TGTGCCAGCACCCCGGGGGGTGGCTCACCCCTCCACTTT.